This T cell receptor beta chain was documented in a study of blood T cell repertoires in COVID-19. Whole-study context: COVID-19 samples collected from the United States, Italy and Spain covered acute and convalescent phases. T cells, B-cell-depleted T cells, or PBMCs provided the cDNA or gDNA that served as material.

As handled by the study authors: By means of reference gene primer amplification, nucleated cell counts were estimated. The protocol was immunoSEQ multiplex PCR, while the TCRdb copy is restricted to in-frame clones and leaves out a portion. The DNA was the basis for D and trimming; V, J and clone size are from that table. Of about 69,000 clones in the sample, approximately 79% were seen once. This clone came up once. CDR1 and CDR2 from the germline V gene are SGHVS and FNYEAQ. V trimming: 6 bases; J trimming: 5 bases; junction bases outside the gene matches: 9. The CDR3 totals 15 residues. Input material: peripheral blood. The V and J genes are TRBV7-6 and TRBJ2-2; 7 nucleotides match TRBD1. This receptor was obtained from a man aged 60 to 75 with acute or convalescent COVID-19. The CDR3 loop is CASSPGTEPTGELFF. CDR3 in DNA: TGTGCCAGCAGTCCCGGGACAGAGCCGACCGGGGAGCTGTTTTTT.